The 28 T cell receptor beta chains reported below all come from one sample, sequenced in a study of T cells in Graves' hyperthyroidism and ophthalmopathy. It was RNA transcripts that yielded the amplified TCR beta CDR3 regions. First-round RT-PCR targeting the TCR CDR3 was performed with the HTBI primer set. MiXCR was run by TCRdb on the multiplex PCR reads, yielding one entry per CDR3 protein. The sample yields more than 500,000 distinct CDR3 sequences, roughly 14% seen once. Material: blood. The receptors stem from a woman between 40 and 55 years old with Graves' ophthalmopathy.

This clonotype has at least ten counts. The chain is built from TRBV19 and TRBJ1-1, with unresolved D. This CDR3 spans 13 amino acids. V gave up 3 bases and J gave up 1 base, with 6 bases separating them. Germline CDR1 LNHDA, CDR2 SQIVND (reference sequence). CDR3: CASSIITNTEAFF. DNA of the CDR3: TGTGCCAGTAGTATCATTACGAACACTGAAGCTTTCTTT.

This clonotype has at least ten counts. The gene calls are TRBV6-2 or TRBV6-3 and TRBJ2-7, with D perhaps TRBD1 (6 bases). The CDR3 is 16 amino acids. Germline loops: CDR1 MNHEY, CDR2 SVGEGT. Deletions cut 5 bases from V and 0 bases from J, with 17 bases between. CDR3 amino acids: CASSPTRQASSYEQYF. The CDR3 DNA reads TGTGCCAGCAGTCCCACGAGACAGGCCAGCTCCTACGAGCAGTACTTC.

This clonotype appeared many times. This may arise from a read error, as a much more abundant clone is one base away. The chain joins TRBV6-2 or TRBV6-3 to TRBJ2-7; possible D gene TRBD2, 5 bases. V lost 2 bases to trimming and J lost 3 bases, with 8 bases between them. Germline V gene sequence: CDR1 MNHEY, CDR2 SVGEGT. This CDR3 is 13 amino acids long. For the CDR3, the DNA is TGTGCCAGCAGTTACCGAGAGGGCTACGAGCAGTACTTC. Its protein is CASSYREGYEQYF.

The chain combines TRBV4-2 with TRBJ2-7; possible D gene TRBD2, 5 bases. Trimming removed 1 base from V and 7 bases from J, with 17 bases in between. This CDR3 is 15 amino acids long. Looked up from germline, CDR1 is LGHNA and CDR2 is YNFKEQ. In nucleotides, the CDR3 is TGTGCCAGCAGCCAAGCGGCGAAGGGTTCGGGGGAGCAGTACTTC. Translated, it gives CASSQAAKGSGEQYF.

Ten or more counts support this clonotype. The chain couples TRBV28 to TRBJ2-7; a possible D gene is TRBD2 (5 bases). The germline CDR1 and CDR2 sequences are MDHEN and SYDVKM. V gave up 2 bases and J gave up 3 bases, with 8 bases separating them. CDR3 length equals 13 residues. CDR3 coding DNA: TGTGCCAGCAGTTTACCCGACTACTACGAGCAGTACTTC. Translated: CASSLPDYYEQYF.

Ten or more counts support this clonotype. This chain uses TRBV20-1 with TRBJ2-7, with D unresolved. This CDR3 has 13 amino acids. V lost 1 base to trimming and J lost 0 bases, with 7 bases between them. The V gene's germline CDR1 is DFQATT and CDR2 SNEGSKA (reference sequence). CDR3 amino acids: CSARVQLSYEQYF. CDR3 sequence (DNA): TGCAGTGCTAGAGTACAGCTCTCCTACGAGCAGTACTTC.

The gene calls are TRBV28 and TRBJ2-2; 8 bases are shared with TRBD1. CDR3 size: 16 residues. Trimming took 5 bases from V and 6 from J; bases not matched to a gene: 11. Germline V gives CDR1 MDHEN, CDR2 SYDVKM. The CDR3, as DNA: TGTGCCAGCAGTCTCCCAAGTGACAGGGGATCCGGGGAGCTGTTTTTT. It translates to CASSLPSDRGSGELFF.

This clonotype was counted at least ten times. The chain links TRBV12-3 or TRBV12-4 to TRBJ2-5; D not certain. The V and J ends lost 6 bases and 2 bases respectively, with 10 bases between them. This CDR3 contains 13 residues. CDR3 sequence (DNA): TGTGCCAGCAGCCGCACAGAGCAAGAGACCCAGTACTTC. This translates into CASSRTEQETQYF.

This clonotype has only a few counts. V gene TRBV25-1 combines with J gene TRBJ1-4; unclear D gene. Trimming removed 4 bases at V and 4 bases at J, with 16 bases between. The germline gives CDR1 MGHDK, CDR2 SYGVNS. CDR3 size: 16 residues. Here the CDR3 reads CASSALTFADNEKLFF. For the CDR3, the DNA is TGTGCCAGCAGTGCCTTGACCTTCGCTGATAATGAAAAACTGTTTTTT.

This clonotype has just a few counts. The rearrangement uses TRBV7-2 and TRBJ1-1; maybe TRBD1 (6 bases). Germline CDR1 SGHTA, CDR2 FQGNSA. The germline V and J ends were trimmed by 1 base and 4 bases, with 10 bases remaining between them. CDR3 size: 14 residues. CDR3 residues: CASSLGSQGTEAFF. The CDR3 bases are TGTGCCAGCAGCTTAGGTTCACAGGGCACTGAAGCTTTCTTT.

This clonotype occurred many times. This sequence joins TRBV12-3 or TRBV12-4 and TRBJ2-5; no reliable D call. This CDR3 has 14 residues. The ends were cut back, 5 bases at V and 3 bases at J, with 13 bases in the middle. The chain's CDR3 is CASSPSLWKETQYF. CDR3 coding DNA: TGTGCCAGCAGTCCTTCCTTGTGGAAAGAGACCCAGTACTTC.

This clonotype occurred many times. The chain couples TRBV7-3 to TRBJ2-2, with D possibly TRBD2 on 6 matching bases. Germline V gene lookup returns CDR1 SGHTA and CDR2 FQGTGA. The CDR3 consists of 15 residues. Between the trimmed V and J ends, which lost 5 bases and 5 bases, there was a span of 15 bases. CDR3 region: CASSPGTAWTGELFF. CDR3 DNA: TGTGCCAGCAGCCCCGGGACTGCCTGGACCGGGGAGCTGTTTTTT.

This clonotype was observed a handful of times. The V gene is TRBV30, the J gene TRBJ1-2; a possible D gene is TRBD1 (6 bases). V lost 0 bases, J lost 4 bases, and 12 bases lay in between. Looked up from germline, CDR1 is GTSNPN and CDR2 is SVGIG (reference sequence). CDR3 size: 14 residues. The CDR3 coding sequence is TGTGCCTGGAGTGTACGGGGGGCTCGCTATGGCTACACCTTC. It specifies CAWSVRGARYGYTF. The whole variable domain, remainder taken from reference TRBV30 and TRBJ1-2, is SQTIHQWPATLVQPVGSPLSLECTVEGTSNPNLYWYRQAAGRGLQLLFYSVGIGQISSEVPQNLSASRPQDRQFILSSKKLLLSDSGFYLCAWSVRGARYGYTFGSGTRLTVV.

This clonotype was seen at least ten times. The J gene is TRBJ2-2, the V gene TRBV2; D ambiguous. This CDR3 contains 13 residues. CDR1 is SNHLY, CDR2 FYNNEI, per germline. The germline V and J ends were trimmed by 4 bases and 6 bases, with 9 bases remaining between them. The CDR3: CASSAQYPGELFF. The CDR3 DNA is TGTGCCAGCAGTGCGCAGTATCCCGGGGAGCTGTTTTTT.

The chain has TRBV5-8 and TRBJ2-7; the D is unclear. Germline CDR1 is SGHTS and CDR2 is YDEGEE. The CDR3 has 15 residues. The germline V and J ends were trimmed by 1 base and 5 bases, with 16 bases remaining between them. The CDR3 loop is CASSLLRWGSNEQYF. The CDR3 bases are TGTGCCAGCAGCTTGCTTCGGTGGGGATCGAACGAGCAGTACTTC.

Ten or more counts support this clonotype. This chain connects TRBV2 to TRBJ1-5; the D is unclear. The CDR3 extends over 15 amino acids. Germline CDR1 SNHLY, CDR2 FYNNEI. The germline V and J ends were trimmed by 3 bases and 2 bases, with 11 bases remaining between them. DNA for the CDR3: TGTGCCAGCAGTGAGTGGGGAGGCGGCAATCAGCCCCAGCATTTT. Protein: CASSEWGGGNQPQHF.

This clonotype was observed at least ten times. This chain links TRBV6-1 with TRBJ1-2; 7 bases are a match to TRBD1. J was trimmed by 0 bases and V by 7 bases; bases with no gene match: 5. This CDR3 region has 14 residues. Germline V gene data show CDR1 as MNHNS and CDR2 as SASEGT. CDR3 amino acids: CASNRDRSNYGYTF. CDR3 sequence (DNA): TGTGCCAGCAACCGGGACAGATCTAACTATGGCTACACCTTC.

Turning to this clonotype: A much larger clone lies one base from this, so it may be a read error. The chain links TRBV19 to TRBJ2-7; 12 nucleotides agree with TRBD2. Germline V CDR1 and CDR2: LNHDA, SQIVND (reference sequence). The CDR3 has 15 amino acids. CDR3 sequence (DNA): TGTACCAGTACCCTTACGACTAGCGGGAGCTACGAGCAGTACTTC. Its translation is CTSTLTTSGSYEQYF.

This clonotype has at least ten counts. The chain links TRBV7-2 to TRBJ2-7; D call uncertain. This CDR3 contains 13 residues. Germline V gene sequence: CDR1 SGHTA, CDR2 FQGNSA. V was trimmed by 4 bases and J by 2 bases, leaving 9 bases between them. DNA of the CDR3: TGTGCCAGCAGCTATAGGGCGGCCTACGAGCAGTACTTC. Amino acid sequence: CASSYRAAYEQYF.

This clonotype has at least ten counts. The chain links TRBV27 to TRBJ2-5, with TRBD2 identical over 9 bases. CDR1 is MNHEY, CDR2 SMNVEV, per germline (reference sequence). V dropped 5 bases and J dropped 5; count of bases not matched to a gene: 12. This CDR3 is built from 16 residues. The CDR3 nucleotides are TGTGCCAGCAGTCAATTAGCGGGGGAGTTCCTTGAGACCCAGTACTTC. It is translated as CASSQLAGEFLETQYF.

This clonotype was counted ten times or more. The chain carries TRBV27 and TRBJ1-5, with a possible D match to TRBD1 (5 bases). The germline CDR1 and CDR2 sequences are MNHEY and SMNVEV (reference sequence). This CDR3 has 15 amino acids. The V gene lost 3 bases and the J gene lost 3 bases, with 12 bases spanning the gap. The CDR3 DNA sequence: TGTGCCAGCAGTTTTCCCGGGACTTTCAATCAGCCCCAGCATTTT. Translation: CASSFPGTFNQPQHF.

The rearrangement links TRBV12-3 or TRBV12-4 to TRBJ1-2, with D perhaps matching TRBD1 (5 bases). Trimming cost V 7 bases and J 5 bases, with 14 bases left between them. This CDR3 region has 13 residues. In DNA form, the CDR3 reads TGTGCCAGCATCCCGTTTGGGGGGTATGGCTACACCTTC. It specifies CASIPFGGYGYTF.

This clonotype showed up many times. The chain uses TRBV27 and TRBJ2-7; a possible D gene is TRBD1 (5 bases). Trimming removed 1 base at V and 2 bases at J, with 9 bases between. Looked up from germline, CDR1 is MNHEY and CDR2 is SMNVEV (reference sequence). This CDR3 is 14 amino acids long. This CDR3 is CASSLLGRTYEQYF. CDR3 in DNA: TGTGCCAGCAGTTTATTGGGGCGGACCTACGAGCAGTACTTC.

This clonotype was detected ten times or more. Written as DNA, the CDR3 is TGTGCCAGCAGCCGCGAACCGGGACAACCCGGGGAGCTGTTTTTT. It encodes CASSREPGQPGELFF. The V and J genes are TRBV4-2 and TRBJ2-2; D may be TRBD1 (6 bases). V lost 4 bases to trimming and J lost 6 bases, with 15 bases between them. Germline V gene lookup returns CDR1 LGHNA and CDR2 YNFKEQ. This CDR3 is built from 15 residues.

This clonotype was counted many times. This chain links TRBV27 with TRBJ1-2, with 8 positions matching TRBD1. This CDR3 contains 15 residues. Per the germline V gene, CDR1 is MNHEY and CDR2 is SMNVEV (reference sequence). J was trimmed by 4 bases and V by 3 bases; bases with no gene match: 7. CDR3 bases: TGTGCCAGCAGTTTTTCTGGACAGGGAGGCTATGGCTACACCTTC. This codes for CASSFSGQGGYGYTF.

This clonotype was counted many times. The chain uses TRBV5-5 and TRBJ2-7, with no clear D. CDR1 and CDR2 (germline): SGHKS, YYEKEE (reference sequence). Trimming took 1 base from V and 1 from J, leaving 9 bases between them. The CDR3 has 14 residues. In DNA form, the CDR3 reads TGTGCCAGCAGCTTGAATACGGGTTCCTACGAGCAGTACTTC. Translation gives CASSLNTGSYEQYF.

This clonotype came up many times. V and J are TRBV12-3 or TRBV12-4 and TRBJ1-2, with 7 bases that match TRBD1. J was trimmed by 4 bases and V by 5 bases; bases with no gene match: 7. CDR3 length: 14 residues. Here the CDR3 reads CASSLNRGSYGYTF. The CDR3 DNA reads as TGTGCCAGCAGTCTAAACAGGGGATCCTATGGCTACACCTTC.

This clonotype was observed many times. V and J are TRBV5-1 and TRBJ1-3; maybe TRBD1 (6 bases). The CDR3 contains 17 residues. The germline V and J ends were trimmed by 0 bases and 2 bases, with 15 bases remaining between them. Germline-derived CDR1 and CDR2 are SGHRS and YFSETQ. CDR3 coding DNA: TGCGCCAGCAGCTTGGATAACACAGGGTCCACTGGAAACACCATATATTTT. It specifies CASSLDNTGSTGNTIYF. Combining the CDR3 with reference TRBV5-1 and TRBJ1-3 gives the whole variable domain KAGVTQTPRYLIKTRGQQVTLSCSPISGHRSVSWYQQTPGQGLQFLFEYFSETQRNKGNFPGRFSGRQFSNSRSEMNVSTLELGDSALYLCASSLDNTGSTGNTIYFGEGSWLTVV.